This T cell receptor (beta chain) was recorded in a study of cytomegalovirus exposure and HLA in healthy donors. This CDR3 has 16 residues. J was trimmed by 4 bases and V by 0 bases; bases with no gene match: 6. The germline V gene encodes CDR1 KGHSH and CDR2 LQKENI. Researchers ran the PCR with 60 Vbeta and 13 Jbeta primers. Sequencing used immunoSEQ multiplex PCR; TCRdb keeps in-frame clones, though not all of them. Of around 190,000 clones in the sample, 75% to 80% are singletons; the top ten hold roughly 2.7%. The chain carries TRBV18 and TRBJ2-5; 9 bases map to TRBD2. The receptor was isolated from a female donor in good health and CMV-seronegative. Specimen: PBMCs. The CDR3 nucleotides are TGTGCCAGCTCACCACCGGGCGGGAGGGCCGGAGAGACCCAGTACTTC. This encodes CASSPPGGRAGETQYF.